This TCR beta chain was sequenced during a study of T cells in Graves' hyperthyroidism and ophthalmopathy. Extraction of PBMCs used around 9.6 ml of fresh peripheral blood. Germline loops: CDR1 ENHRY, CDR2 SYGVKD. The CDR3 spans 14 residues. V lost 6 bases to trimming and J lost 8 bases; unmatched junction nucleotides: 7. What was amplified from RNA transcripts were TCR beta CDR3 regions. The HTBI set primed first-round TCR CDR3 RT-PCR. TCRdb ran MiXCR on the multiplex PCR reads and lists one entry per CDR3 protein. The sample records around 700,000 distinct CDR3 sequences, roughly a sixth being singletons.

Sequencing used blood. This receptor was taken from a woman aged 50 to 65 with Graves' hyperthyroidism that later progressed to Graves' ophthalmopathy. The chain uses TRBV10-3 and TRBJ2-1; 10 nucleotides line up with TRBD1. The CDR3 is CAIRPRDRGDEQFF. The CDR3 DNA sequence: TGTGCCATCAGACCCCGGGACAGGGGAGATGAGCAGTTCTTC.